Below, 26 T cell receptor beta chains from the same sample are listed, as sequenced in a study of chemoradiotherapy in HPV16-positive cancers. Data came from immunoSEQ multiplex PCR; TCRdb stores just in-frame clones and leaves some out. The sample carries 50,000 to 55,000 clones, roughly nine tenths recorded once. The starting material was blood, obtained from a patient who underwent chemoradiotherapy. The receptors derive from a human donor with HPV-associated anogenital cancer.

The J gene is TRBJ1-2, the V gene TRBV4-3, with a tentative D call TRBD1 (5 bases). Germline V gene lookup returns CDR1 LGHNA and CDR2 YSLEER. Deletions cut 1 base from V and 4 bases from J, with 10 bases between. This CDR3 has 14 amino acids. The CDR3 region has the DNA TGCGCCAGCAGCCAAGTCGGGGCATCCTATGGCTACACCTTC. This gives the protein CASSQVGASYGYTF.

The chain employs TRBV5-6 and TRBJ2-7, with D possibly matching TRBD2 (6 bases). CDR1 SGHDT and CDR2 YYEEEE come from the germline V gene. The CDR3 covers 12 residues. V dropped 10 bases and J dropped 9 bases, with 20 bases sitting between them. The chain's CDR3 is CAPWDFPTRQYF. CDR3 DNA sequence: TGTGCCCCCTGGGACTTCCCTACGCGGCAGTACTTC.

The chain carries TRBV9 and TRBJ2-1; 11 bases are a match to TRBD2. This CDR3 is 13 amino acids long. CDR1 and CDR2 from the germline V gene are SGDLS and YYNGEE. After removal of 3 bases from V and 12 bases from J, the junction contained 5 bases not matched to a gene. Here the CDR3 reads CASSGPGTSGQFF. CDR3 DNA: TGTGCCAGCAGCGGACCCGGGACTAGCGGGCAGTTCTTC.

The chain is built from TRBV29-1 and TRBJ2-5; TRBD1 matches 7 bases. Near its end, the DNA agrees better with TRBJ2-7, so the J call may be wrong. CDR1 is SQVTM and CDR2 is ANQGSEA in the germline V gene. This CDR3 region has 12 residues. The CDR3: CSVGTGTYEQYF. DNA of the CDR3: TGCAGCGTTGGGACAGGAACCTACGAGCAGTACTTC.

V is TRBV4-1 and J is TRBJ2-1, with TRBD2 identical over 7 bases. The V segment lost 4 bases and the J segment 10 bases; nucleotides outside the gene matches: 7. Germline V gives CDR1 MGHRA, CDR2 YSYEKL. The CDR3 consists of 13 residues. The CDR3 coding sequence is TGCGCCAGCAGCCCCGGGGGGTTACAGGAGCAGTTCTTC. Translated: CASSPGGLQEQFF.

The rearrangement joins TRBV5-1 to TRBJ1-1, with D possibly matching TRBD1 (5 bases). Germline values: CDR1 SGHRS, CDR2 YFSETQ. Trimming cost V 0 bases and J 1 base, with 7 bases left between them. This CDR3 contains 14 residues. The CDR3 DNA is TGCGCCAGCAGCTTGGCGGGGCAGAACACTGAAGCTTTCTTT. This gives the protein CASSLAGQNTEAFF.

CDR3 sequence (DNA): TGTGCCAGCAGCCCCCGGACTAGCGGGGGGGTCAGCTCCTACAATGAGCAGTTCTTC. This codes for CASSPRTSGGVSSYNEQFF. The chain couples TRBV11-3 to TRBJ2-1; 15 bases map to TRBD2. The CDR3 contains 19 residues. Per the germline V gene, CDR1 is SGHNT and CDR2 is YENEEA. V was pared by 5 bases and J by 0 bases, with 8 bases of the junction left unmatched.

The chain couples TRBV4-2 to TRBJ2-3, with TRBD2 identical over 7 bases. The CDR3 consists of 14 residues. Looked up from germline, CDR1 is LGHNA and CDR2 is YNFKEQ. The V gene end was trimmed by 3 bases and the J gene end by 5 bases; junction bases not matched to a gene: 5. DNA of the CDR3: TGTGCCAGCAGCCAGGGAGGGACTGGAGATACGCAGTATTTT. It translates to CASSQGGTGDTQYF.

This clone was counted once. This chain connects TRBV27 to TRBJ2-1; D may match TRBD1 or TRBD2 (6 bases each). CDR3 size: 15 residues. V lost 8 bases and J lost 5, with 19 bases in between. CDR1 is MNHEY and CDR2 is SMNVEV in the germline V gene (reference sequence). CDR3 loop: CASSWSTGANNEQFF. Written as DNA, the CDR3 is TGTGCCAGCTCCTGGTCTACGGGGGCCAACAATGAGCAGTTCTTC.

The rearrangement joins TRBV7-2 to TRBJ1-2; TRBD1 matches at 10 bases. V was clipped by 4 bases and J by 5 bases; unmatched bases: 7. Germline V gene sequence: CDR1 SGHTA, CDR2 FQGNSA. The CDR3 is made up of 15 amino acids. CDR3 loop: CASSSETGGGYGYTF. CDR3 DNA: TGTGCCAGCAGCTCCGAGACAGGGGGCGGGTATGGCTACACCTTC.

The CDR3 sequence: CASSLGLGYEQYF. The CDR3 coding sequence is TGTGCCAGCAGCTTAGGACTAGGTTACGAGCAGTACTTC. V and J are TRBV11-2 and TRBJ2-7, with a tentative D call TRBD2 (6 bases). CDR1 is SGHAT, CDR2 FQNNGV, per germline. Between the trimmed V and J ends, which lost 1 base and 4 bases, there was a span of 8 bases. The CDR3 sequence is 13 residues long. Looking up the rest from reference TRBV11-2 and TRBJ2-7 gives the full variable domain: EAGVAQSPRYKIIEKRQSVAFWCNPISGHATLYWYQQILGQGPKLLIQFQNNGVVDDSQLPKDRFSAERLKGVDSTLKIQPAKLEDSAVYLCASSLGLGYEQYFGPGTRLTVT.

V is TRBV30 and J is TRBJ2-3; a weak D match, TRBD1 (5 bases). CDR1 and CDR2 from the germline V gene are GTSNPN and SVGIG (reference sequence). V was trimmed by 5 bases and J by 2 bases, leaving 8 bases between them. CDR3 length: 12 amino acids. In nucleotides, the CDR3 is TGTGCCTGGGGACATACCACAGATACGCAGTATTTT. Protein product: CAWGHTTDTQYF.

The V call is TRBV6-1, the J call TRBJ2-2; 8 bases agree with TRBD1. This CDR3 is built from 13 residues. Germline V CDR1 and CDR2: MNHNS, SASEGT. V dropped 3 bases and J dropped 8; count of bases not matched to a gene: 2. The CDR3 DNA reads TGTGCCAGCAGTGAGACAGGGGTGGGGGAGCTGTTTTTT. Translating gives CASSETGVGELFF.

The rearrangement links TRBV30 to TRBJ2-7; no firm D call. Germline V gene sequence: CDR1 GTSNPN, CDR2 SVGIG (reference sequence). Trimming removed 1 base at V and 7 bases at J, with 11 bases between. This CDR3 has 12 amino acids. The chain's CDR3 is CAWSGTTGEQYF. The CDR3 DNA follows: TGTGCCTGGAGTGGGACCACTGGGGAGCAGTACTTC.

The chain couples TRBV7-2 to TRBJ2-7; the D is unclear. The CDR3 sequence is 14 residues long. Germline-derived CDR1 and CDR2 are SGHTA and FQGNSA. The germline V and J ends were trimmed by 4 bases and 2 bases, with 12 bases remaining between them. The CDR3 loop reads CASSYTYIPYEQYF. CDR3 in DNA: TGTGCCAGCAGCTACACTTACATACCCTACGAGCAGTACTTC.

The gene calls are TRBV20-1 and TRBJ2-5; no firm D call. CDR3 size: 11 residues. V lost 0 bases and J 3 bases, leaving 2 bases between the germline ends. Germline lookup yields CDR1 DFQATT and CDR2 SNEGSKA (reference sequence). The CDR3 nucleotides read TGCAGTGCTAGAGATAAAGAGACCCAGTACTTC. This gives the protein CSARDKETQYF.

The chain employs TRBV12-5 and TRBJ2-1, with 8 bases lining up with TRBD1. CDR1 is LGHNT and CDR2 is FRNRAP in the germline V gene. This CDR3 is built from 15 residues. V lost 0 bases, J lost 6 bases, and 4 bases stayed unmatched. In DNA, the CDR3 is TGTGCTAGTGGTTTGGTACTAACAGGGGGCAATGAGCAGTTCTTC. This sequence encodes CASGLVLTGGNEQFF.

The chain carries TRBV30 and TRBJ1-2, with D hard to call. This CDR3 has 15 amino acids. V lost 0 bases and J 0 bases, leaving 11 bases between the germline ends. Germline V CDR1 and CDR2: GTSNPN, SVGIG (reference sequence). The chain's CDR3 is CAWSVRSASNYGYTF. The CDR3 nucleotides read TGTGCCTGGAGTGTACGGTCAGCATCTAACTATGGCTACACCTTC.

The V gene is TRBV6-1, the J gene TRBJ2-2; 7 nucleotides align to TRBD2. Looked up from germline, CDR1 is MNHNS and CDR2 is SASEGT. Trimming removed 8 bases from V and 6 bases from J; junction bases left unmatched: 0. This CDR3 is 11 amino acids long. The DNA for the CDR3 is TGTGCCAGCGGGGGGGCCGGGGAGCTGTTTTTT. Translating it yields CASGGAGELFF.

V gene TRBV7-2 combines with J gene TRBJ1-2; 7 nucleotides agree with TRBD1. CDR3 length: 15 residues. Losses at the gene ends were 7 bases for V and 0 bases for J; bases not matched to a gene: 8. CDR1 and CDR2 from the germline V gene are SGHTA and FQGNSA. CDR3 nucleotides: TGTGCCAGCACTGCGGGGACAGCCTCTAACTATGGCTACACCTTC. It codes for CASTAGTASNYGYTF.

CDR3: CASSSSGTGPFNTEAFF. CDR3 DNA: TGTGCCAGCAGCTCCTCCGGGACAGGGCCCTTTAACACTGAAGCTTTCTTT. The chain links TRBV7-3 to TRBJ1-1; 9 bases line up with TRBD1. The germline V gene encodes CDR1 SGHTA and CDR2 FQGTGA. This CDR3 contains 17 residues. Trimming removed 4 bases from V and 2 bases from J; junction bases left unmatched: 11.

The chain uses TRBV5-1 and TRBJ1-1, with TRBD1 matching over 7 bases. The CDR3 has 14 residues. Trimming cost V 3 bases and J 1 base; bases outside gene matches: 3. CDR1 SGHRS and CDR2 YFSETQ come from the germline V gene. The CDR3 loop reads CASSSGTENTEAFF. The DNA of the CDR3 is TGCGCCAGCAGCTCGGGGACAGAGAACACTGAAGCTTTCTTT.

This clone was counted a single time. The chain employs TRBV6-1 and TRBJ2-2; TRBD2 matches at 12 bases. V dropped 7 bases and J dropped 5; count of bases not matched to a gene: 5. The CDR3 sequence is 15 residues long. Looked up from germline, CDR1 is MNHNS and CDR2 is SASEGT. As DNA, the CDR3 is TGTGCCAGCATTCAACTAGCGGGGGGAACCGGGGAGCTGTTTTTT. Amino acids: CASIQLAGGTGELFF.

This chain connects TRBV18 to TRBJ1-2; 7 nucleotides line up with TRBD1. The CDR3 loop spans 14 amino acids. Germline V CDR1 and CDR2: KGHSH, LQKENI. The V and J ends lost 2 bases and 4 bases, in that order; junction bases with no gene match: 4. The CDR3 reads CASSPTGESYGYTF. The CDR3 nucleotides read TGTGCCAGCTCACCAACAGGGGAGAGCTATGGCTACACCTTC.

The chain is built from TRBV19 and TRBJ1-4; 9 nucleotides agree with TRBD1. The CDR3 extends over 14 amino acids. V lost 5 bases and J lost 10; bases outside the gene matches: 8. Germline V gene sequence: CDR1 LNHDA, CDR2 SQIVND (reference sequence). CDR3 in DNA: TGTGCCAGTAGTTCTCCGGGACAGGGACCAAAACTGTTTTTT. As protein: CASSSPGQGPKLFF.

J is TRBJ1-5 and V is TRBV7-8; possible D gene TRBD1, 5 bases. Germline V gene sequence: CDR1 SGHVS, CDR2 FQNEAQ. CDR3 length equals 17 residues. V was clipped by 0 bases and J by 2 bases, with 14 bases between them. The CDR3 bases are TGTGCCAGCAGCTTAGCCATGAGGCAGGGAGGCAATCAGCCCCAGCATTTT. Amino acids: CASSLAMRQGGNQPQHF.